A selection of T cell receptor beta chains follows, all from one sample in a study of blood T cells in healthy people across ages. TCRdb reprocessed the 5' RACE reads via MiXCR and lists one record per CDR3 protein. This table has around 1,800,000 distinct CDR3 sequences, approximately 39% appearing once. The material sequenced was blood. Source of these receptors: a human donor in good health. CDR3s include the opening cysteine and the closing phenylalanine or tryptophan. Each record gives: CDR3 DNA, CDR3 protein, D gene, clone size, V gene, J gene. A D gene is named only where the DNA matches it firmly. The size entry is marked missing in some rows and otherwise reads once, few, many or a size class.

CDR3 DNA: TGTGCTAGTGGTTTGGATGGTTTGGCGGTAAATGAGCAGTTCTTC
CDR3 protein: CASGLDGLAVNEQFF
D gene: .
clone size: .
V gene: TRBV12-5
J gene: TRBJ2-1

CDR3 DNA: TGTGCCACCAGTGACCAGGAGGGGGGACGACACGAGCAGTTCTTC
CDR3 protein: CATSDQEGGRHEQFF
D gene: .
clone size: few
V gene: TRBV24-1
J gene: TRBJ2-1

CDR3 DNA: TGCAGTGCTAGAGAGCGGACCTATGGCTACACCTTC
CDR3 protein: CSARERTYGYTF
D gene: .
clone size: few
V gene: TRBV20-1
J gene: TRBJ1-2

CDR3 DNA: TGTGCCAGCAGTCCATTTAGCGGGGGGACCACAGATACGCAGTATTTT
CDR3 protein: CASSPFSGGTTDTQYF
D gene: TRBD2
clone size: .
V gene: TRBV7-9
J gene: TRBJ2-3

CDR3 DNA: TGTGCCAGCAGCAAGGACAGGGGGCTTCAGCCCCAGCATTTT
CDR3 protein: CASSKDRGLQPQHF
D gene: TRBD1
clone size: .
V gene: TRBV9
J gene: TRBJ1-5

CDR3 DNA: TGCAGTGCCCATCCAACAGGGTGGTACCAAGAGACCCAGTACTTC
CDR3 protein: CSAHPTGWYQETQYF
D gene: .
clone size: few
V gene: TRBV20-1
J gene: TRBJ2-5

CDR3 DNA: TGCAGTGCTAGAGAGGACAGGGGGAACAACATTCAGTACTTC
CDR3 protein: CSAREDRGNNIQYF
D gene: TRBD1
clone size: .
V gene: TRBV20-1
J gene: TRBJ2-4

CDR3 DNA: TGCAGCGTTGCCCATTGCAGAGACTACGAGCAGTACTTC
CDR3 protein: CSVAHCRDYEQYF
D gene: .
clone size: .
V gene: TRBV29-1
J gene: TRBJ2-7

CDR3 DNA: TGCGCCAGCAGCCAAGAATACGGAACGGCCCAGCATTTT
CDR3 protein: CASSQEYGTAQHF
D gene: .
clone size: .
V gene: TRBV4-3
J gene: TRBJ1-5

CDR3 DNA: TGTGCCAGCAGCTTGGTTTACACCGGGGAGCTGTTTTTT
CDR3 protein: CASSLVYTGELFF
D gene: .
clone size: .
V gene: TRBV5-5
J gene: TRBJ2-2

CDR3 DNA: TGCAGTGCTATGACGGACAGGGTTCAGCCCCAGCATTTT
CDR3 protein: CSAMTDRVQPQHF
D gene: TRBD1
clone size: .
V gene: TRBV20-1
J gene: TRBJ1-5

CDR3 DNA: TGTGCCAGCAGAACGGGACTAGTAGAGGAGCAGTTCTTC
CDR3 protein: CASRTGLVEEQFF
D gene: TRBD2
clone size: .
V gene: TRBV2
J gene: TRBJ2-1

CDR3 DNA: TGTGCCACCAGCAGAGGGACAGGTCCCTTTGCTGAGCAGTTCTTC
CDR3 protein: CATSRGTGPFAEQFF
D gene: TRBD1
clone size: .
V gene: TRBV15
J gene: TRBJ2-1

CDR3 DNA: TGCAGTGCTAGGTCTTTACTGGGCAATCAGCCCCAGCATTTT
CDR3 protein: CSARSLLGNQPQHF
D gene: .
clone size: .
V gene: TRBV20-1
J gene: TRBJ1-5

CDR3 DNA: TGTGCCAGCTCACCCGGGACATCCACTGAAGCTTTCTTT
CDR3 protein: CASSPGTSTEAFF
D gene: .
clone size: .
V gene: TRBV18
J gene: TRBJ1-1

CDR3 DNA: TGCAGCGTTGAATCAGGGGGCGATGGCTACACCTTC
CDR3 protein: CSVESGGDGYTF
D gene: TRBD1
clone size: .
V gene: TRBV29-1
J gene: TRBJ1-2

CDR3 DNA: TGTGCCAGCAGCTTTAGGACCCTCTCAGCGGGGATAAGCACAGATACGCAGTATTTT
CDR3 protein: CASSFRTLSAGISTDTQYF
D gene: TRBD2
clone size: .
V gene: TRBV11-2
J gene: TRBJ2-3